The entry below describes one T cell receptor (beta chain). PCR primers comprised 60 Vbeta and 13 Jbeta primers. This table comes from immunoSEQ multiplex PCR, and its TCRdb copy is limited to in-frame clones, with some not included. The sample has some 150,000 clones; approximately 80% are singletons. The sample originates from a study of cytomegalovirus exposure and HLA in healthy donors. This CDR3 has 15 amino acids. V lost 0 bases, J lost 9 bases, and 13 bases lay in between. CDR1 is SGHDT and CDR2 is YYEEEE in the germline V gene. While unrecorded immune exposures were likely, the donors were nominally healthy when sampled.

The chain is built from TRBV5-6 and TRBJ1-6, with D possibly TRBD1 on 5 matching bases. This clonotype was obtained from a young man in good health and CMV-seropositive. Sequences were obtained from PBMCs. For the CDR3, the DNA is TGTGCCAGCAGCTTGGACGCAGGGAACGGTTCACCCCTCCACTTT. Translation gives CASSLDAGNGSPLHF.